This T cell receptor (beta chain) was observed in a study of T cells in localized non-small cell lung cancer. V dropped 6 bases and J dropped 0 bases, with 18 bases sitting between them. The CDR3 is made up of 17 amino acids. Germline values: CDR1 MNHEY, CDR2 SMNVEV (reference sequence). Libraries were prepared by immunoSEQ multiplex PCR; TCRdb keeps only in-frame clonotypes and omits some of them. The table records roughly 30,000 clones, around nine tenths of them present only once. Points from the study as a whole: Higher adjacent-lung clonality was associated with shorter survival. Median detection of top 100 tumor clones in adjacent lung was over 45 clones. Tumor showed lower T cell clonality than uninvolved adjacent lung, where it was highest.

As concerns this clone: The target antigen is unknown.

The chain joins TRBV27 to TRBJ1-3; D might be TRBD1 (5 bases). The sample here was peripheral blood, taken before any cancer treatment. The receptor was isolated from a female donor older than 55 with stage III squamous cell lung carcinoma. The CDR3 DNA is TGTGCCAGCAGCCAAAAGGGACCGGGGTTCTCTGGAAACACCATATATTTT. Protein product: CASSQKGPGFSGNTIYF.